These 32 T cell receptor beta chains came from one sample sequenced in a study of blood T cell repertoires in COVID-19. The protocol was immunoSEQ multiplex PCR, while the TCRdb copy is restricted to in-frame clones and leaves out a portion. The sample has around 150,000 clones, about 86% seen once. Sequenced material: peripheral blood. The receptors derive from a woman aged 55 to 70 with acute or convalescent COVID-19.

This rearrangement joins TRBV6-2 or TRBV6-3 to TRBJ1-1; TRBD1 is a possible D gene (5 bases). Per germline, CDR1 MNHEY and CDR2 SVGEGT. This CDR3 comprises 11 residues. The V end was cut by 5 bases, the J end by 8 bases, with 9 bases between. The CDR3 protein is CASSTRQEAFF. The DNA of the CDR3 is TGTGCCAGCAGTACCCGACAGGAAGCTTTCTTT.

This chain joins TRBV9 and TRBJ1-4; D unresolved. Deletions cut 0 bases from V and 3 bases from J, with 9 bases between. Germline loops: CDR1 SGDLS, CDR2 YYNGEE. The CDR3 contains 15 residues. Written as DNA, the CDR3 is TGTGCCAGCAGCGTAGGGGAGAGAGCTAATGAAAAACTGTTTTTT. Translated, it gives CASSVGERANEKLFF.

The chain combines TRBV28 with TRBJ1-1; no definite D call. V was clipped by 4 bases and J by 1 base, with 4 bases between them. Germline assignment: CDR1 MDHEN and CDR2 SYDVKM. The CDR3 covers 12 residues. The CDR3, as DNA: TGTGCCAGCAGTTCCAAGAACACTGAAGCTTTCTTT. This gives the protein CASSSKNTEAFF.

The chain couples TRBV5-1 to TRBJ1-4, with D hard to call. Looked up from germline, CDR1 is SGHRS and CDR2 is YFSETQ. The CDR3 has 16 amino acids. The germline V and J ends were trimmed by 3 bases and 8 bases, with 20 bases remaining between them. The CDR3 DNA reads as TGCGCCAGCAGCTCTGGCCGAGCCGCGGAGAACGAAAAACTGTTTTTT. Its translation is CASSSGRAAENEKLFF.

The rearrangement uses TRBV7-9 and TRBJ2-7, with 7 bases that match TRBD1. The trim removed 5 bases at V and 3 bases at J, leaving 7 bases unmatched. The CDR3 extends over 14 amino acids. The germline CDR1 and CDR2 sequences are SEHNR and FQNEAQ (reference sequence). This CDR3 is CASSAWDSFYEQYF. Here the CDR3 DNA reads TGTGCCAGCAGCGCCTGGGACAGCTTCTACGAGCAGTACTTC.

The chain joins TRBV2 to TRBJ2-7, with D maybe TRBD2 (5 bases). With 2 bases removed from V and 2 bases from J, the gap between germline ends came to 10 bases. This CDR3 is 14 amino acids long. Per the germline V gene, CDR1 is SNHLY and CDR2 is FYNNEI. CDR3 DNA sequence: TGTGCCAGCAGTGAAATTGGGGAGACCTACGAGCAGTACTTC. Translation gives CASSEIGETYEQYF.

This clone was seen a few times. The junction and the germline gene differ at one end; a read error may be behind it. The chain combines TRBV5-1 with TRBJ1-2, with 7 bases fitting TRBD1. This CDR3 spans 13 amino acids. Germline-derived CDR1 and CDR2 are SGHRS and YFSETQ. Here the CDR3 reads CASTLDRNYGYTF. DNA for the CDR3: TGCGCCAGCACCTTGGACAGGAACTATGGCTACACCTTC.

V and J are TRBV2 and TRBJ2-2, with unresolved D. The V end was cut by 4 bases, the J end by 5 bases, with 14 bases between. The CDR3 length is 15 residues. Germline loops: CDR1 SNHLY, CDR2 FYNNEI. CDR3 loop: CASSGLPSVTGELFF. Here the CDR3 DNA reads TGTGCCAGCAGTGGACTCCCTTCGGTGACCGGGGAGCTGTTTTTT.

The chain is built from TRBV5-6 and TRBJ1-1; D is uncertain. From germline, CDR1 is SGHDT and CDR2 YYEEEE. The CDR3 is 17 residues long. V lost 3 bases to trimming and J lost 4 bases, with 22 bases between them. The CDR3 DNA is TGTGCCAGCAGCTCCCAATTTATGGGCAGTGTGAGCACTGAAGCTTTCTTT. This translates into CASSSQFMGSVSTEAFF.

In its sample, this clone was seen once. The gene calls are TRBV28 and TRBJ2-7; TRBD2 agrees at 10 bases. In germline, CDR1 is MDHEN, CDR2 SYDVKM. V was clipped by 8 bases and J by 4 bases; unmatched bases: 11. This CDR3 is 15 amino acids long. The CDR3 DNA reads as TGTGCCAGCGTTAGGGGTCCTAGCGGGAGTTACGAGCAGTACTTC. It encodes CASVRGPSGSYEQYF. Based on the CDR3 plus reference TRBV28 and TRBJ2-7, the full variable domain is DVKVTQSSRYLVKRTGEKVFLECVQDMDHENMFWYRQDPGLGLRLIYFSYDVKMKEKGDIPEGYSVSREKKERFSLILESASTNQTSMYLCASVRGPSGSYEQYFGPGTRLTVT.

The chain joins TRBV4-2 to TRBJ1-1, with a tentative D call TRBD1 (6 bases). Germline loops: CDR1 LGHNA, CDR2 YNFKEQ. This CDR3 contains 16 residues. V lost 0 bases and J lost 2, with 13 bases in between. Here the CDR3 reads CASSQDRGSKNTEAFF. CDR3 bases: TGTGCCAGCAGCCAAGACAGGGGATCCAAAAACACTGAAGCTTTCTTT.

This chain links TRBV12-3 or TRBV12-4 with TRBJ1-6; D remains unclear. V gave up 3 bases and J gave up 5 bases, with 5 bases separating them. The CDR3 runs to 13 residues. The CDR3 loop reads CASSLNNNSPLHF. In nucleotides, the CDR3 is TGTGCCAGCAGTTTGAACAATAATTCACCCCTCCACTTT.

This clone was seen a handful of times. The CDR3 coding sequence is TGTGCCAGCAGTCCCTTTAGCGGGACGTATGAGCAGTTCTTC. It codes for CASSPFSGTYEQFF. This chain uses TRBV28 with TRBJ2-1, with TRBD2 matching over 8 bases. V dropped 5 bases and J dropped 8; count of bases not matched to a gene: 8. The CDR3 extends over 14 amino acids. In germline, CDR1 is MDHEN, CDR2 SYDVKM.

V is TRBV28 and J is TRBJ2-7; 8 bases map to TRBD2. V shed 2 bases, J shed 3 bases, and the junction held 6 bases outside the gene matches. The CDR3 length is 15 residues. The germline gives CDR1 MDHEN, CDR2 SYDVKM. The CDR3 coding sequence is TGTGCCAGCAGTTTACCCGGGAGGGTCGTCTACGAGCAGTACTTC. It is translated as CASSLPGRVVYEQYF.

The chain has TRBV3-1 (or the pseudogene TRBV3-2) and TRBJ2-1; a weak D match, TRBD1 (5 bases). Trimming left V 8 bases short and J 6 bases short, with 14 bases between. Germline-derived CDR1 and CDR2 are LGHDT and YNNKEL (reference sequence). The CDR3 loop spans 13 amino acids. As DNA, the CDR3 is TGTGCCAGCTCTGAACAGACAGTCAATGAGCAGTTCTTC. Residues: CASSEQTVNEQFF.

The chain links TRBV28 to TRBJ1-5; 7 bases agree with TRBD1. CDR1 and CDR2 (germline): MDHEN, SYDVKM. The CDR3 consists of 14 residues. V lost 7 bases, J lost 7 bases, and 10 bases stayed unmatched. As DNA, the CDR3 is TGTGCCAGCACTCGACAGGGTTACAGACAGCCCCAGCATTTT. Its protein is CASTRQGYRQPQHF.

The chain carries TRBV15 and TRBJ2-5; D unclear. V lost 1 base to trimming and J lost 2 bases, with 8 bases between them. The CDR3 is 14 residues long. In germline, CDR1 is LNHNV, CDR2 YYDKDF (reference sequence). As DNA, the CDR3 is TGTGCCACCAGCAGAGTAAAACTACAAGAGACCCAGTACTTC. Translation: CATSRVKLQETQYF.

There are a few counts of this clone. The chain carries TRBV2 and TRBJ1-2; D might be TRBD1 (5 bases). The germline V gene has CDR1 SNHLY and CDR2 FYNNEI. The V end lost 8 bases, the J end lost 8 bases, and 27 bases lay between the germline ends. The CDR3 has 16 residues. Here the CDR3 DNA reads TGTGCCAGCCTCCCCCTTCAAGGCAACCGGGGGAGAGGCTACACCTTC. It yields the protein CASLPLQGNRGRGYTF.

The chain combines TRBV21-1 with TRBJ2-3; no check of the table's D call, TRBD2, against the DNA was made. TRBV21-1 constitutes a pseudogene. This CDR3 has 17 amino acids. The CDR3 region has the DNA TGTGCCAGCAGCAAAGTAGGTAGCGGGAGGCCCACAGATACGCAGTATTTT. Its translation is CASSKVGSGRPTDTQYF.

In this sample, this clone turned up once. This sequence joins TRBV6-5 and TRBJ1-2, with D perhaps TRBD1 (5 bases). Germline CDR1 and CDR2: MNHEY and SVGAGI. Deletions cut 8 bases from V and 5 bases from J, with 12 bases between. The CDR3 is made up of 12 amino acids. This chain's CDR3 is CASGGREYGYTF. The DNA of the CDR3 is TGTGCCAGCGGCGGCAGGGAATATGGCTACACCTTC.

The chain is built from TRBV4-1 and TRBJ2-7, with 11 bases fitting TRBD2. V shed 3 bases and J 4 bases; nucleotides not matched to a gene: 8. Looked up from germline, CDR1 is MGHRA and CDR2 is YSYEKL. This CDR3 comprises 16 residues. The CDR3 DNA reads as TGCGCCAGCAGCCAGGCCACTAGCGGGAGTCTGTACGAGCAGTACTTC. It codes for CASSQATSGSLYEQYF.

The V gene is TRBV5-1, the J gene TRBJ2-3; the match to TRBD2 covers 12 bases. The V segment lost 3 bases and the J segment 3 bases; nucleotides outside the gene matches: 2. The CDR3 is 15 residues long. Germline CDR1 and CDR2: SGHRS and YFSETQ. The CDR3 reads CASSSSGRGTDTQYF. For the CDR3, the DNA is TGCGCCAGCAGCTCTAGCGGGAGGGGGACAGATACGCAGTATTTT.

V gene TRBV7-9 combines with J gene TRBJ2-3; D unclear. Trimming took 5 bases from V and 6 from J, leaving 6 bases between them. The CDR3 has 11 residues. CDR1 is SEHNR and CDR2 is FQNEAQ in the germline V gene (reference sequence). CDR3 residues: CASSPIDTQYF. In nucleotides, the CDR3 is TGTGCCAGCAGCCCCATCGATACGCAGTATTTT.

V and J are TRBV5-3 and TRBJ1-5, with TRBD1 matching 9 bases. TRBV5-3 qualifies as an ORF whose function is uncertain. V was clipped by 2 bases and J by 6 bases; unmatched bases: 6. The CDR3 extends over 15 amino acids. The CDR3 sequence: CARSLTGGAAQPQHF. The CDR3 DNA is TGTGCCAGAAGCTTAACAGGGGGCGCGGCTCAGCCCCAGCATTTT.

This clone was counted only a few times. The chain carries TRBV2 and TRBJ1-2; 7 nucleotides line up with TRBD1. This CDR3 is 14 amino acids long. The germline V gene encodes CDR1 SNHLY and CDR2 FYNNEI. V was pared by 7 bases and J by 1 base, with 6 bases of the junction left unmatched. The CDR3 region has the DNA TGTGCCAGCAACCCGGACAGGAATAACTATGGCTACACCTTC. Translation: CASNPDRNNYGYTF.

The chain has TRBV7-2 and TRBJ2-7; D not resolved. From germline, CDR1 is SGHTA and CDR2 FQGNSA. The CDR3 is 14 residues long. With 4 bases removed from V and 0 bases from J, the gap between germline ends came to 10 bases. Written as DNA, the CDR3 is TGTGCCAGCAGCTCCACAGTGCGCTCCTACGAGCAGTACTTC. Its protein product is CASSSTVRSYEQYF. The complete variable domain, with remaining parts taken from reference TRBV7-2 and TRBJ2-7, reads GAGVSQSPSNKVTEKGKDVELRCDPISGHTALYWYRQSLGQGLEFLIYFQGNSAPDKSGLPSDRFSAERTGGSVSTLTIQRTQQEDSAVYLCASSSTVRSYEQYFGPGTRLTVT.

V and J are TRBV12-3 or TRBV12-4 and TRBJ2-7; TRBD1 is a possible D gene (6 bases). V was pared by 7 bases and J by 4 bases, with 14 bases between. The CDR3 extends over 13 amino acids. Here the CDR3 DNA reads TGTGCCAGCACTACACAGGGAGAATACGAGCAGTACTTC. It specifies CASTTQGEYEQYF.

The V and J genes are TRBV6-5 and TRBJ2-7; TRBD2 matches at 7 bases. There are 14 residues in the CDR3. Germline CDR1 is MNHEY and CDR2 is SVGAGI. The V segment lost 6 bases and the J segment 0 bases; nucleotides outside the gene matches: 5. The CDR3 DNA is TGTGCCAGCAGCACCACTAGCGACTCCTACGAGCAGTACTTC. Its translation: CASSTTSDSYEQYF.

The V gene is TRBV5-1, the J gene TRBJ1-6, with 12 bases aligning to TRBD1. The V gene's germline CDR1 is SGHRS and CDR2 YFSETQ. The junction had 6 bases not matched to a gene; V was cut back by 4 bases and J by 7 bases. The CDR3 totals 16 residues. The DNA of the CDR3 is TGCGCCAGCAGCCCAGTGGGACAGGGGGCGAATTCACCCCTCCACTTT. Its translation is CASSPVGQGANSPLHF.

The genes are TRBV2 and TRBJ1-1; D ambiguous. The V end was cut by 4 bases, the J end by 3 bases, with 9 bases between. Germline V CDR1 and CDR2: SNHLY, FYNNEI. The CDR3 length is 13 residues. CDR3 in DNA: TGTGCCAGCAGTGTGGAGTTTTACACTGAAGCTTTCTTT. It yields the protein CASSVEFYTEAFF.

The chain is built from TRBV7-2 and TRBJ1-2, with 10 bases identical to TRBD1. After removal of 5 bases from V and 5 bases from J, the junction contained 5 bases not matched to a gene. Germline V CDR1 and CDR2: SGHTA, FQGNSA. This CDR3 region has 14 residues. The CDR3, as DNA: TGTGCCAGCAGCCAGACAGGGGGCCGATATGGCTACACCTTC. Its translation is CASSQTGGRYGYTF.

The V and J genes are TRBV3-1 (or the pseudogene TRBV3-2) and TRBJ2-5; D is possibly TRBD2 (5 bases). Trimming took 6 bases from V and 5 from J, leaving 10 bases between them. Germline-derived CDR1 and CDR2 are LGHDT and YNNKEL (reference sequence). The CDR3 contains 12 residues. The CDR3 protein is CASSQRAETQYF. The CDR3 DNA sequence: TGTGCCAGCAGTCAGAGGGCGGAGACCCAGTACTTC.